The rows below give T cell receptor beta chains drawn from one sample of a study of spatial heterogeneity in lung cancer. TCRdb itself ran the 5' RACE reads through MiXCR, one entry per CDR3 protein. The sample lists some 2,500 distinct CDR3 sequences, roughly 5% occurring once. Specimen: lung tumor tissue, collected at surgery. The receptors shown here come from a male donor with early-stage non-small cell lung cancer. CDR3s include the opening cysteine and the closing phenylalanine or tryptophan. The D gene is left open where the match is weak. Clone size is given for some rows only: seen once, a few or many times, or a class if the clone is expanded.

v_call: TRBV29-1; d_call: -; clone_size: many; j_call: TRBJ2-1; cdr3_aa: CSVDPALYNEQFF; cdr3_nt: TGCAGCGTTGATCCGGCCCTTTACAATGAGCAGTTCTTC
v_call: TRBV6-5; d_call: -; clone_size: many; j_call: TRBJ1-2; cdr3_aa: CASSPPGGAINGYTF; cdr3_nt: TGTGCCAGCAGCCCCCCGGGAGGGGCTATTAATGGCTACACCTTC
v_call: TRBV20-1; d_call: -; clone_size: medium-sized; j_call: TRBJ2-4; cdr3_aa: CSARPMGVAKNIQYF; cdr3_nt: TGCAGTGCTAGACCAATGGGGGTGGCCAAAAACATTCAGTACTTC
v_call: TRBV9; d_call: -; clone_size: many; j_call: TRBJ2-5; cdr3_aa: CASSVEGGTHQETQYF; cdr3_nt: TGTGCCAGCAGCGTAGAGGGGGGTACCCACCAAGAGACCCAGTACTTC
v_call: TRBV20-1; d_call: TRBD2; clone_size: medium-sized; j_call: TRBJ2-7; cdr3_aa: CSAWVAGVSYEQYF; cdr3_nt: TGCAGTGCTTGGGTAGCGGGAGTTTCCTACGAGCAGTACTTC
v_call: TRBV20-1; d_call: -; clone_size: medium-sized; j_call: TRBJ2-7; cdr3_aa: CSARGGSSYEQYF; cdr3_nt: TGCAGTGCTAGAGGGGGTAGCTCCTACGAGCAGTACTTC
v_call: TRBV29-1; d_call: -; clone_size: -; j_call: TRBJ2-7; cdr3_aa: CSVEEGTGYEQYF; cdr3_nt: TGCAGCGTTGAAGAAGGGACCGGGTACGAGCAGTACTTC
v_call: TRBV10-3; d_call: -; clone_size: many; j_call: TRBJ2-3; cdr3_aa: CAISERGLTDTQYF; cdr3_nt: TGTGCCATCAGTGAACGGGGACTCACAGATACGCAGTATTTT
v_call: TRBV5-4; d_call: -; clone_size: many; j_call: TRBJ2-7; cdr3_aa: CASSLEGEEQYF; cdr3_nt: TGTGCCAGCAGCTTGGAGGGGGAAGAGCAGTACTTC
v_call: TRBV7-9; d_call: -; clone_size: medium-sized; j_call: TRBJ2-2; cdr3_aa: CASSLWLANTGELFF; cdr3_nt: TGTGCCAGCAGCTTGTGGCTAGCGAACACCGGGGAGCTGTTTTTT
v_call: TRBV3-1; d_call: -; clone_size: -; j_call: TRBJ1-5; cdr3_aa: CASSRHREGAQHF; cdr3_nt: TGTGCCAGCAGCAGGCACCGAGAAGGAGCCCAGCATTTT
v_call: TRBV20-1; d_call: -; clone_size: -; j_call: TRBJ1-4; cdr3_aa: CSARDPGGAGEKLFF; cdr3_nt: TGCAGTGCTAGAGATCCGGGGGGCGCGGGTGAAAAACTGTTTTTT
v_call: TRBV5-1; d_call: -; clone_size: medium-sized; j_call: TRBJ2-1; cdr3_aa: CASSLVDGRGEQFF; cdr3_nt: TGCGCCAGCAGCTTGGTTGACGGGAGAGGTGAGCAGTTCTTC
v_call: TRBV2; d_call: -; clone_size: medium-sized; j_call: TRBJ1-2; cdr3_aa: CASSVDRGRGYTF; cdr3_nt: TGTGCCAGCAGCGTTGACAGAGGTAGAGGCTACACCTTC
v_call: TRBV19; d_call: -; clone_size: medium-sized; j_call: TRBJ1-1; cdr3_aa: CASRAMDTEAFF; cdr3_nt: TGTGCCAGTCGGGCGATGGACACTGAAGCTTTCTTT
v_call: TRBV6-2/TRBV6-3; d_call: -; clone_size: medium-sized; j_call: TRBJ2-1; cdr3_aa: CASSYSILSLSAHEQFF; cdr3_nt: TGTGCCAGCAGTTACTCGATTCTGTCGCTGTCCGCACATGAGCAGTTCTTC
v_call: TRBV18; d_call: -; clone_size: many; j_call: TRBJ2-5; cdr3_aa: CASSPPTSQETQYF; cdr3_nt: TGTGCCAGCTCACCACCGACTTCCCAAGAGACCCAGTACTTC
v_call: TRBV7-2; d_call: -; clone_size: medium-sized; j_call: TRBJ1-5; cdr3_aa: CASSPGQLQPQHF; cdr3_nt: TGTGCCAGCAGCCCTGGACAGCTTCAGCCCCAGCATTTT
v_call: TRBV20-1; d_call: -; clone_size: -; j_call: TRBJ2-5; cdr3_aa: CSASYGWYQETQYF; cdr3_nt: TGCAGTGCTAGTTACGGGTGGTACCAAGAGACCCAGTACTTC
v_call: TRBV12-3/TRBV12-4; d_call: -; clone_size: many; j_call: TRBJ2-2; cdr3_aa: CASSLTKSTGELFF; cdr3_nt: TGTGCCAGCAGTCTTACCAAGTCCACCGGGGAGCTGTTTTTT
v_call: TRBV9; d_call: -; clone_size: medium-sized; j_call: TRBJ2-1; cdr3_aa: CASSVGGIHNEQFF; cdr3_nt: TGTGCCAGCAGCGTAGGGGGGATTCACAATGAGCAGTTCTTC
v_call: TRBV27; d_call: TRBD1; clone_size: -; j_call: TRBJ1-1; cdr3_aa: CASRLDRGTEAFF; cdr3_nt: TGTGCCAGCAGGCTGGACAGGGGCACTGAAGCTTTCTTT
v_call: TRBV20-1; d_call: -; clone_size: medium-sized; j_call: TRBJ2-7; cdr3_aa: CSARVRDFSREQYF; cdr3_nt: TGCAGTGCTAGAGTTAGGGACTTTTCGCGCGAGCAGTACTTC
v_call: TRBV21-1; d_call: -; clone_size: medium-sized; j_call: TRBJ1-5; cdr3_aa: CASSKQGNQPQHF; cdr3_nt: TGTGCCAGCAGCAAACAGGGCAATCAGCCCCAGCATTTT
v_call: TRBV28; d_call: -; clone_size: many; j_call: TRBJ2-7; cdr3_aa: CASSDSVSTEQYF; cdr3_nt: TGTGCCAGCAGCGATTCGGTGTCCACCGAGCAGTACTTC
v_call: TRBV29-1; d_call: -; clone_size: many; j_call: TRBJ2-7; cdr3_aa: CSATGMGAGIPYEQYF; cdr3_nt: TGCAGCGCCACGGGGATGGGGGCAGGGATCCCCTACGAGCAGTACTTC
v_call: TRBV14; d_call: TRBD2; clone_size: many; j_call: TRBJ2-3; cdr3_aa: CASSELRRGAGDTQYF; cdr3_nt: TGTGCCAGCAGCGAATTGAGGCGGGGGGCCGGAGATACGCAGTATTTT
v_call: TRBV5-1; d_call: TRBD2; clone_size: medium-sized; j_call: TRBJ2-5; cdr3_aa: CASSGPGTSGETQYF; cdr3_nt: TGCGCCAGCAGCGGGCCCGGGACTAGCGGAGAGACCCAGTACTTC
v_call: TRBV12-3/TRBV12-4; d_call: -; clone_size: medium-sized; j_call: TRBJ1-1; cdr3_aa: CASALQQGAEAFF; cdr3_nt: TGTGCCAGCGCGCTACAACAGGGCGCTGAAGCTTTCTTT
v_call: TRBV7-6; d_call: TRBD2; clone_size: many; j_call: TRBJ2-1; cdr3_aa: CASRLGLAGDEQFF; cdr3_nt: TGTGCCAGCAGGCTGGGACTAGCGGGAGATGAGCAGTTCTTC
v_call: TRBV28; d_call: -; clone_size: -; j_call: TRBJ2-1; cdr3_aa: CASSFVSAAGEYNEQFF; cdr3_nt: TGTGCCAGCAGTTTCGTTTCGGCGGCAGGGGAGTACAATGAGCAGTTCTTC
v_call: TRBV7-2; d_call: -; clone_size: medium-sized; j_call: TRBJ2-1; cdr3_aa: CASSFKLSAGKQFF; cdr3_nt: TGTGCCAGCAGCTTCAAGCTTTCGGCCGGGAAGCAGTTCTTC
v_call: TRBV7-2; d_call: -; clone_size: medium-sized; j_call: TRBJ2-7; cdr3_aa: CASSPTRGSYEQYF; cdr3_nt: TGTGCCAGCAGCCCTACAAGGGGTTCCTACGAGCAGTACTTC
v_call: TRBV27; d_call: TRBD1; clone_size: medium-sized; j_call: TRBJ1-1; cdr3_aa: CASSPGQGGNTEAFF; cdr3_nt: TGTGCCAGCAGTCCGGGACAGGGGGGAAACACTGAAGCTTTCTTT
v_call: TRBV7-2; d_call: -; clone_size: medium-sized; j_call: TRBJ1-1; cdr3_aa: CATNGGVNTEAFF; cdr3_nt: TGTGCCACCAACGGGGGGGTGAACACTGAAGCTTTCTTT
v_call: TRBV11-2; d_call: -; clone_size: medium-sized; j_call: TRBJ2-7; cdr3_aa: CASSLARGPYEQYF; cdr3_nt: TGTGCCAGCAGCTTAGCCAGGGGACCGTACGAGCAGTACTTC
v_call: TRBV7-7; d_call: -; clone_size: many; j_call: TRBJ1-1; cdr3_aa: CASSLVPGDEAFF; cdr3_nt: TGTGCTAGCAGCTTAGTACCGGGGGACGAAGCTTTCTTT
v_call: TRBV13; d_call: -; clone_size: medium-sized; j_call: TRBJ1-6; cdr3_aa: CASSSINPLGNSPLHF; cdr3_nt: TGTGCCAGCAGCTCTATAAACCCCCTGGGGAATTCACCCCTCCACTTT
v_call: TRBV5-6; d_call: TRBD1; clone_size: medium-sized; j_call: TRBJ2-3; cdr3_aa: CASSSTGADTQYF; cdr3_nt: TGTGCCAGCAGCTCGACAGGGGCAGATACGCAGTATTTT
v_call: TRBV18; d_call: -; clone_size: -; j_call: TRBJ2-3; cdr3_aa: CASSGEGVATQYF; cdr3_nt: TGTGCCAGCTCCGGGGAAGGCGTAGCTACGCAGTATTTT